Below are 27 T cell receptor beta chains sequenced from a single sample in a study of cytomegalovirus exposure and HLA in healthy donors. The PCR was carried out with 60 Vbeta primers and 13 Jbeta primers. Method: immunoSEQ multiplex PCR; TCRdb's copy keeps in-frame clones and lacks some. The data contain about 200,000 clones, more than 75% of them seen just once; the ten biggest clones take up nearly 6%. Sequencing used PBMCs. The receptor source for this set is a man aged 35-49 years in good health and CMV-seropositive.

V is TRBV5-1 and J is TRBJ2-1; 14 bases line up with TRBD2. Germline V gene data show CDR1 as SGHRS and CDR2 as YFSETQ. The ends lost 8 bases at V and 4 bases at J; junction bases unmatched: 14. The CDR3 has 18 residues. The CDR3 reads CASSSGTSGRKGYNEQFF. The CDR3, as DNA: TGCGCCAGTTCCTCGGGGACTAGCGGGAGAAAGGGATACAATGAGCAGTTCTTC.

CDR3 DNA sequence: TGCGCCAGCAGCCAGGCCGGGACAGGGGGTAGTGAAGCTTTCTTT. It is translated as CASSQAGTGGSEAFF. The chain carries TRBV4-1 and TRBJ1-1, with 11 bases that match TRBD1. CDR1 is MGHRA, CDR2 YSYEKL, per germline. Trimming cost V 3 bases and J 7 bases; bases outside gene matches: 7. The CDR3 has 15 amino acids.

The rearrangement uses TRBV9 and TRBJ2-1; TRBD1 matches at 10 bases. CDR1 and CDR2 from the germline V gene are SGDLS and YYNGEE. CDR3 length: 16 amino acids. V lost 1 base and J lost 5; bases outside the gene matches: 6. CDR3 in amino acids: CASSVPTGTGDNEQFF. For the CDR3, the DNA is TGTGCCAGCAGCGTACCGACCGGGACAGGGGACAATGAGCAGTTCTTC. The full variable domain, completed using reference TRBV9 and TRBJ2-1, is DSGVTQTPKHLITATGQRVTLRCSPRSGDLSVYWYQQSLDQGLQFLIQYYNGEERAKGNILERFSAQQFPDLHSELNLSSLELGDSALYFCASSVPTGTGDNEQFFGPGTRLTVL.

The chain employs TRBV5-4 and TRBJ1-2; perhaps TRBD1 as D (5 bases). The CDR3 has 15 residues. Germline V CDR1 and CDR2: SGHNT, YYREEE (reference sequence). Trimming pared 0 bases from V and 1 base from J, leaving 10 bases between. The DNA for the CDR3 is TGTGCCAGCAGCTTGGTACGGGGGAGTAACTATGGCTACACCTTC. It encodes CASSLVRGSNYGYTF.

This clone was observed a single time. The chain is built from TRBV10-3 and TRBJ1-2; the match to TRBD1 covers 7 bases. The ends lost 3 bases at V and 4 bases at J; junction bases unmatched: 8. Germline V CDR1 and CDR2: ENHRY, SYGVKD. The CDR3 is 15 residues long. CDR3 amino acids: CAISEIQGTRYGYTF. The CDR3 nucleotides are TGTGCCATCAGTGAAATACAGGGGACCCGCTATGGCTACACCTTC.

The CDR3: CASSLLTGGYTF. The CDR3 nucleotides read TGTGCCAGCAGTCTTTTGACGGGGGGCTACACCTTC. The chain links TRBV28 to TRBJ1-2; no definite D call. Trimming removed 5 bases at V and 8 bases at J, with 12 bases between. The CDR3 length is 12 residues. Germline V gene data show CDR1 as MDHEN and CDR2 as SYDVKM.

The chain uses TRBV5-4 and TRBJ2-7; 7 bases align to TRBD2. With 2 bases clipped from V and 2 bases from J, the junction kept 7 bases outside the gene matches. The CDR3 consists of 15 residues. Germline lookup yields CDR1 SGHNT and CDR2 YYREEE (reference sequence). CDR3 nucleotides: TGTGCCAGCAGCTTTGTGGGGGGGGGTGCCTACGAGCAGTACGTC. Protein product: CASSFVGGGAYEQYV.

This chain uses TRBV6-5 with TRBJ2-1; a weak D match, TRBD1 (5 bases). CDR1 MNHEY and CDR2 SVGAGI come from the germline V gene. V was clipped by 1 base and J by 5 bases, with 12 bases between them. The CDR3 totals 15 residues. The CDR3 loop reads CASSYFRTRDNEQFF. CDR3 nucleotides: TGTGCCAGCAGTTACTTCCGGACAAGGGACAATGAGCAGTTCTTC.

This clone was recorded only once. The chain is built from TRBV25-1 and TRBJ2-3; the D gene is possibly TRBD2 (6 bases). CDR1 is MGHDK and CDR2 is SYGVNS in the germline V gene. V was trimmed by 5 bases and J by 4 bases, leaving 10 bases between them. CDR3 length equals 13 residues. The CDR3 here is CASSQRLADTQYF. Here the CDR3 DNA reads TGTGCCAGCAGTCAGAGACTAGCAGATACGCAGTATTTT.

The chain carries TRBV15 and TRBJ1-2; no clear D gene. The CDR3 runs 18 residues. V lost 1 base and J lost 8, with 26 bases in between. CDR1 LNHNV and CDR2 YYDKDF come from the germline V gene (reference sequence). CDR3 loop: CATSRVSEGDWGVGGYTF. CDR3 nucleotides: TGTGCCACCAGCAGAGTCTCCGAGGGTGATTGGGGAGTAGGAGGCTACACCTTC.

This chain's CDR3 is CASSAGRSTDTQYF. Here the CDR3 DNA reads TGTGCCAGCAGTGCAGGTCGATCCACAGATACGCAGTATTTT. The chain joins TRBV11-3 to TRBJ2-3; no reliable D call. The CDR3 extends over 14 amino acids. Trimming cost V 6 bases and J 2 bases, with 12 bases left between them. Germline V gene lookup returns CDR1 SGHNT and CDR2 YENEEA.

The rearrangement uses TRBV5-4 and TRBJ1-3, with 7 bases that match TRBD1. CDR3 length: 15 amino acids. Unmatched junction bases numbered 3, after V lost 1 base and J lost 2 bases. CDR1 is SGHNT and CDR2 is YYREEE in the germline V gene (reference sequence). The CDR3 sequence is CASSLKGQPGNTIYF. CDR3 in DNA: TGTGCCAGCAGCTTGAAGGGACAGCCTGGAAACACCATATATTTT.

The count of this clone is one. The chain links TRBV5-1 to TRBJ2-1; a possible D gene is TRBD2 (6 bases). The germline CDR1 and CDR2 sequences are SGHRS and YFSETQ. CDR3 length: 14 residues. V lost 2 bases and J lost 5, with 11 bases in between. The CDR3 spells CASSFGTPDNEQFF. The DNA of the CDR3 is TGCGCCAGCAGCTTTGGGACTCCCGACAATGAGCAGTTCTTC. Based on the CDR3 plus reference TRBV5-1 and TRBJ2-1, the full variable domain is KAGVTQTPRYLIKTRGQQVTLSCSPISGHRSVSWYQQTPGQGLQFLFEYFSETQRNKGNFPGRFSGRQFSNSRSEMNVSTLELGDSALYLCASSFGTPDNEQFFGPGTRLTVL.

This clone turned up a few times. The chain combines TRBV7-8 with TRBJ2-3; 7 nucleotides agree with TRBD2. This CDR3 has 18 residues. Trimming removed 1 base from V and 3 bases from J; junction bases left unmatched: 13. Germline loops: CDR1 SGHVS, CDR2 FQNEAQ. CDR3 amino acids: CASSLDPRSGRKTDTQYF. The CDR3, as DNA: TGTGCCAGCAGCTTAGACCCCAGGTCCGGGAGGAAAACAGATACGCAGTATTTT.

The rearrangement uses TRBV19 and TRBJ1-2; 10 bases agree with TRBD1. Germline assignment: CDR1 LNHDA and CDR2 SQIVND (reference sequence). The CDR3 runs 16 residues. V gave up 1 base and J gave up 2 bases; unmatched junction bases: 4. CDR3 sequence reads: CASSIGGQGVNYGYTF. The CDR3 DNA follows: TGTGCCAGTAGTATAGGAGGACAGGGGGTGAACTATGGCTACACCTTC.

V is TRBV29-1 and J is TRBJ1-2; 8 bases match TRBD1. CDR3 length: 14 residues. From germline, CDR1 is SQVTM and CDR2 ANQGSEA. J lost 0 bases, V lost 4 bases, and 4 bases had no gene match. CDR3 protein: CSVVLQGANYGYTF. In nucleotides, the CDR3 is TGCAGCGTTGTGCTACAGGGGGCTAACTATGGCTACACCTTC.

V is TRBV30 and J is TRBJ2-5; possibly TRBD2 for D (5 bases). There are 13 residues in the CDR3. V was cut by 3 bases and J by 4 bases, with 12 bases left in between. Germline V CDR1 and CDR2: GTSNPN, SVGIG (reference sequence). The DNA for the CDR3 is TGTGCCTGGAGAGACCTAGGGAGAGAGACCCAGTACTTC. It yields the protein CAWRDLGRETQYF.

Comment on this clone: The junction does not match germline at one end; this may be a read error. The rearrangement links TRBV30 to TRBJ2-2; D not certain. CDR3 length equals 12 residues. Per the germline V gene, CDR1 is GTSNPN and CDR2 is SVGIG (reference sequence). Here the CDR3 reads CAWRENAGELFF. CDR3 nucleotide sequence: TGTGCCTGGAGGGAGAACGCCGGGGAGCTGTTTTTT.

Concerning this clone: The junction departs from germline at one end; a sequencing error may be responsible. This chain uses TRBV11-2 with TRBJ2-5; 7 bases match TRBD1. Looked up from germline, CDR1 is SGHAT and CDR2 is FQNNGV. CDR3 length equals 13 residues. CDR3 bases: TGTGCCTGCAGTAGGGGGCGAGCAGAGACCCAGTACTTC. Amino acids: CACSRGRAETQYF.

This clone was counted once. The chain combines TRBV6-1 with TRBJ2-7, with 9 positions matching TRBD1. Looked up from germline, CDR1 is MNHNS and CDR2 is SASEGT. CDR3 length: 16 amino acids. With 4 bases clipped from V and 0 bases from J, the junction kept 7 bases outside the gene matches. As DNA, the CDR3 is TGTGCCAGCAGTGGCGGGACAGGGCCTATCTCCTACGAGCAGTACTTC. The encoded protein is CASSGGTGPISYEQYF.

Only a few counts were recorded for this clone. The chain combines TRBV27 with TRBJ2-7; 7 bases are a match to TRBD2. The CDR3 spans 14 residues. Per germline, CDR1 MNHEY and CDR2 SMNVEV (reference sequence). V shed 2 bases, J shed 4 bases, and the junction held 5 bases outside the gene matches. CDR3 sequence: CASSLRAGGYEQYV. CDR3 in DNA: TGTGCCAGCAGTTTAAGGGCCGGGGGGTACGAGCAGTACGTC.

The V gene is TRBV6-5, the J gene TRBJ1-4, with D perhaps TRBD1 (6 bases). Germline V gene lookup returns CDR1 MNHEY and CDR2 SVGAGI. The germline V and J ends were trimmed by 8 bases and 5 bases, with 18 bases remaining between them. This CDR3 spans 15 amino acids. The CDR3 DNA follows: TGTGCCAGCCAGCCCTACAGGGCTGAGAATGAAAAACTGTTTTTT. It is translated as CASQPYRAENEKLFF.

The chain joins TRBV6-5 to TRBJ1-1; possible D gene TRBD1, 5 bases. The germline V gene has CDR1 MNHEY and CDR2 SVGAGI. V was cut by 5 bases and J by 1 base, with 8 bases left in between. The CDR3 extends over 13 amino acids. DNA for the CDR3: TGTGCCAGCAGTGGGAGGGGGAACACTGAAGCTTTCTTT. Protein sequence: CASSGRGNTEAFF.

V is TRBV27 and J is TRBJ2-1, with TRBD2 identical over 8 bases. Germline CDR1 is MNHEY and CDR2 is SMNVEV (reference sequence). The CDR3 has 15 residues. J gave up 9 bases and V 7 bases, and 14 bases lay outside the gene matches. For the CDR3, the DNA is TGTGCCAGCACCTTCATTAGCGGGATAGGGGGTGAGCAGTTCTTC. As protein: CASTFISGIGGEQFF.

The chain is built from TRBV7-2 and TRBJ2-2; 7 nucleotides align to TRBD1. The trim removed 2 bases at V and 8 bases at J, leaving 8 bases unmatched. The CDR3 runs 15 residues. The V gene's germline CDR1 is SGHTA and CDR2 FQGNSA. The CDR3 DNA sequence: TGTGCCAGCAGCTTATTCTCGTCAGGGGGTGGGGAGCTGTTTTTT. This encodes CASSLFSSGGGELFF.

The V and J genes are TRBV6-1 and TRBJ2-1, with D unresolved. Trimming cost V 7 bases and J 0 bases, with 7 bases left between them. Germline V gene data show CDR1 as MNHNS and CDR2 as SASEGT. The CDR3 runs 13 residues. CDR3 protein: CASTESSYNEQFF. DNA of the CDR3: TGTGCCAGCACCGAGAGCTCCTACAATGAGCAGTTCTTC.

This clone was picked up a small number of times. CDR3: CASSISGTDTQYF. In nucleotides, the CDR3 is TGCGCCAGCAGTATCAGCGGCACAGATACGCAGTATTTT. The chain employs TRBV5-1 and TRBJ2-3, with D unresolved. CDR1 and CDR2 (germline): SGHRS, YFSETQ. CDR3 length: 13 residues. V was trimmed by 5 bases and J by 1 base, leaving 8 bases between them.